Presented here are 27 T cell receptor beta chains from one specimen sequenced in a study of T cells in Graves' hyperthyroidism and ophthalmopathy. Authors of the study amplified TCR beta CDR3 regions from RNA transcripts. With the HTBI primer set, the TCR CDR3 went through a first round of RT-PCR. MiXCR, applied by TCRdb to the multiplex PCR reads, yields one record per CDR3 protein. Of about 360,000 distinct CDR3 sequences in the sample, 15% to 19% are singletons; the top ten hold 25% to 35%. Sequenced: blood. These receptors were obtained from a woman in her late teens or twenties with Graves' hyperthyroidism that later progressed to Graves' ophthalmopathy.

This clonotype was recorded at least ten times. The chain uses TRBV28 and TRBJ2-7, with TRBD1 identical over 7 bases. Germline V lookup: CDR1 MDHEN, CDR2 SYDVKM. CDR3 length: 15 residues. Germline trimming cut 6 bases from V and 0 bases from J; bases unmatched to any gene: 8. The DNA for the CDR3 is TGTGCCAGCAGCCCTGACAGGGAATCCTCCTACGAGCAGTACTTC. As protein: CASSPDRESSYEQYF. Based on the CDR3 plus reference TRBV28 and TRBJ2-7, the full variable domain is DVKVTQSSRYLVKRTGEKVFLECVQDMDHENMFWYRQDPGLGLRLIYFSYDVKMKEKGDIPEGYSVSREKKERFSLILESASTNQTSMYLCASSPDRESSYEQYFGPGTRLTVT.

Many counts were recorded for this clonotype. This sequence joins TRBV7-2 and TRBJ2-7; possibly TRBD2 for D (5 bases). The length of the CDR3 is 12 residues. CDR1 and CDR2 (germline): SGHTA, FQGNSA. V was cut by 3 bases and J by 4 bases, with 7 bases left in between. DNA for the CDR3: TGTGCCAGCAGCTTCGACTATTACGAGCAGTACTTC. Translated, it gives CASSFDYYEQYF.

This clonotype occurred a few times. The J gene is TRBJ2-3, the V gene TRBV7-9; D remains unclear. Per germline, CDR1 SEHNR and CDR2 FQNEAQ (reference sequence). Trimming shortened V by 5 bases and J by 0 bases, and 18 bases separated the two germline ends. The CDR3 sequence is 17 residues long. The DNA for the CDR3 is TGTGCCAGCAGCGCCCCAGTGTGGGGTGCTAGCACAGATACGCAGTATTTT. Its protein product is CASSAPVWGASTDTQYF.

This clonotype has more than one count but fewer than ten. A much larger clone differs by one base, so this may be a read error. This rearrangement joins TRBV28 to TRBJ2-1, with D perhaps assigned TRBD1 or TRBD2 (5 bases each). The CDR3 contains 12 residues. Germline lookup yields CDR1 MDHEN and CDR2 SYDVKM. The V and J ends lost 8 bases and 7 bases respectively, with 12 bases between them. The CDR3 reads CASRGLGNEQFF. Here the CDR3 DNA reads TGTGCCAGCCGGGGCCTGGGGAATGAGCAGTTCTTC.

This clonotype was recorded many times. The V call is TRBV5-1, the J call TRBJ2-1; 13 nucleotides align to TRBD2. V lost 4 bases and J lost 3; bases outside the gene matches: 10. Germline values: CDR1 SGHRS, CDR2 YFSETQ. The CDR3 totals 18 residues. In nucleotides, the CDR3 is TGCGCCAGCAGCCTGGGACTAGCGGGAAGAAAAGTCTACAATGAGCAGTTCTTC. Protein product: CASSLGLAGRKVYNEQFF. Full variable domain (outside the CDR3, taken from reference TRBV5-1 and TRBJ2-1): KAGVTQTPRYLIKTRGQQVTLSCSPISGHRSVSWYQQTPGQGLQFLFEYFSETQRNKGNFPGRFSGRQFSNSRSEMNVSTLELGDSALYLCASSLGLAGRKVYNEQFFGPGTRLTVL.

This clonotype was observed at least ten times. The chain recombines TRBV28 with TRBJ1-1, with D perhaps TRBD1 (6 bases). The V end was cut by 7 bases, the J end by 2 bases, with 14 bases between. CDR3 length: 14 residues. Germline V gives CDR1 MDHEN, CDR2 SYDVKM. In nucleotides, the CDR3 is TGTGCCAGCATACAGGGTGGCATCAACACTGAAGCTTTCTTT. This codes for CASIQGGINTEAFF.

In its sample, this clonotype was seen a few times. The V and J genes are TRBV28 and TRBJ2-4; D is unclear. Germline CDR1 is MDHEN and CDR2 is SYDVKM. The CDR3 length is 15 residues. The ends were cut back, 6 bases at V and 3 bases at J, with 15 bases in the middle. The CDR3 nucleotides read TGTGCCAGCAGCCCCCTCCTTTGGGACAAAAACATTCAGTACTTC. This sequence encodes CASSPLLWDKNIQYF. Full variable domain (rest looked up from reference TRBV28 and TRBJ2-4): DVKVTQSSRYLVKRTGEKVFLECVQDMDHENMFWYRQDPGLGLRLIYFSYDVKMKEKGDIPEGYSVSREKKERFSLILESASTNQTSMYLCASSPLLWDKNIQYFGAGTRLSVL.

This clonotype occurred many times. The chain uses TRBV11-2 and TRBJ1-6; D might be TRBD1 (5 bases). The V gene lost 4 bases and the J gene lost 9 bases, with 10 bases spanning the gap. Germline assignment: CDR1 SGHAT and CDR2 FQNNGV. The CDR3 contains 13 residues. Here the CDR3 DNA reads TGTGCCAGCAGCTCGGGGGGTGGTTCACCCCTCCACTTT. Amino acids: CASSSGGGSPLHF.

The chain employs TRBV4-3 and TRBJ2-5; the D gene is possibly TRBD2 (6 bases). The CDR3 spans 15 residues. CDR1 LGHNA and CDR2 YSLEER come from the germline V gene. Trimming removed 1 base from V and 5 bases from J, with 14 bases in between. The CDR3 nucleotides are TGCGCCAGCAGCCAAGGGTCCCTCGGAGGGGAGACCCAGTACTTC. This sequence encodes CASSQGSLGGETQYF.

There are many counts of this clonotype. This sequence joins TRBV20-1 and TRBJ1-1, with D possibly matching TRBD1 (5 bases). This CDR3 spans 17 amino acids. Deletions cut 1 base from V and 0 bases from J, with 18 bases between. Germline lookup yields CDR1 DFQATT and CDR2 SNEGSKA (reference sequence). Written as DNA, the CDR3 is TGCAGTGCTAGAGGAAGGACGGGACGGACGATGAACACTGAAGCTTTCTTT. Its translation: CSARGRTGRTMNTEAFF.

This clonotype has just a few counts. V usage is TRBV4-3 and J usage is TRBJ2-5; tentatively, D is TRBD2 (5 bases). The germline V and J ends were trimmed by 1 base and 2 bases, with 11 bases remaining between them. This CDR3 region has 15 residues. CDR1 is LGHNA, CDR2 YSLEER, per germline. CDR3 sequence (DNA): TGCGCCAGCAGCCAAGGACTATGGCGGCAAGAGACCCAGTACTTC. Protein product: CASSQGLWRQETQYF.

This clonotype was detected ten times or more. This rearrangement joins TRBV20-1 to TRBJ2-1; 10 bases are shared with TRBD2. Germline V gene lookup returns CDR1 DFQATT and CDR2 SNEGSKA (reference sequence). After removal of 3 bases from V and 3 bases from J, the junction contained 5 bases not matched to a gene. The CDR3 extends over 15 amino acids. The CDR3 loop reads CSASPGLALYNEQFF. In nucleotides, the CDR3 is TGCAGTGCTAGTCCGGGACTAGCGCTCTACAATGAGCAGTTCTTC.

This clonotype was counted a few times. The rearrangement uses TRBV2 and TRBJ2-7; TRBD2 aligns across 7 bases. The CDR3 has 15 residues. Germline V gene sequence: CDR1 SNHLY, CDR2 FYNNEI. The J segment lost 3 bases and the V segment lost 4 bases, leaving 9 bases of the junction unmatched. DNA for the CDR3: TGTGCCAGCAGTGTATCGGGCGGGAGTGGCTACGAGCAGTACTTC. It encodes CASSVSGGSGYEQYF.

This clonotype was observed many times. The chain recombines TRBV5-1 with TRBJ2-1; TRBD2 agrees at 11 bases. The germline gives CDR1 SGHRS, CDR2 YFSETQ. The V gene end was trimmed by 0 bases and the J gene end by 9 bases; junction bases not matched to a gene: 14. The CDR3 covers 18 residues. Here the CDR3 reads CASSLGSTGTSGMGEQFF. The CDR3 nucleotides are TGCGCCAGCAGCTTGGGAAGTACCGGGACTAGCGGCATGGGTGAGCAGTTCTTC.

This clonotype was detected ten times or more. CDR3 sequence reads: CASEKGRAESNQPQHF. The CDR3 DNA follows: TGTGCCAGCGAAAAGGGCAGGGCAGAGAGCAATCAGCCCCAGCATTTT. The chain links TRBV12-3 or TRBV12-4 to TRBJ1-5, with D tentatively TRBD1 (5 bases). V dropped 8 bases and J dropped 1 base, with 18 bases sitting between them. The CDR3 contains 16 residues.

There are many counts of this clonotype. V gene TRBV29-1 combines with J gene TRBJ2-5; weak D call: TRBD2 (5 bases). This CDR3 comprises 13 residues. The germline V gene has CDR1 SQVTM and CDR2 ANQGSEA. V lost 4 bases to trimming and J lost 7 bases, with 16 bases between them. CDR3 bases: TGCAGCGTTGTTGAATTAGCCGAGGGGACCCAGTACTTC. Its protein product is CSVVELAEGTQYF. The whole variable domain, filled in from reference TRBV29-1 and TRBJ2-5, reads SAVISQKPSRDICQRGTSLTIQCQVDSQVTMMFWYRQQPGQSLTLIATANQGSEATYESGFVIDKFPISRPNLTFSTLTVSNMSPEDSSIYLCSVVELAEGTQYFGPGTRLLVL.

The V and J genes are TRBV4-2 and TRBJ2-2, with D hard to call. Trimming cost V 0 bases and J 7 bases, with 12 bases left between them. CDR1 is LGHNA and CDR2 is YNFKEQ in the germline V gene. This CDR3 region has 15 residues. CDR3 nucleotide sequence: TGTGCCAGCAGCCAAGATGTAACTTTGGGCGGGGAGCTGTTTTTT. Its protein product is CASSQDVTLGGELFF.

Many counts were recorded for this clonotype. The V gene is TRBV7-8, the J gene TRBJ1-6; weak D call: TRBD1 (5 bases). V was cut by 5 bases and J by 6 bases, with 17 bases left in between. Germline V gene sequence: CDR1 SGHVS, CDR2 FQNEAQ. The CDR3 totals 16 residues. The CDR3, as DNA: TGTGCCAGCAGCCTCTCCGGGGGGGGAACTAATTCACCCCTCCACTTT. This sequence encodes CASSLSGGGTNSPLHF.

This clonotype was picked up a small number of times. V and J are TRBV25-1 and TRBJ2-1, with D maybe TRBD1 (6 bases). The CDR3 is 14 amino acids. Germline CDR1 and CDR2: MGHDK and SYGVNS. With 3 bases removed from V and 6 bases from J, the gap between germline ends came to 12 bases. CDR3: CASSEGPRGNEQFF. CDR3 DNA: TGTGCCAGCAGTGAGGGACCCAGGGGCAATGAGCAGTTCTTC.

This clonotype was detected ten times or more. The CDR3 region is CASSLTRGNTEAFF. The CDR3 DNA sequence: TGCGCCAGCAGCTTGACCCGCGGAAACACTGAAGCTTTCTTT. V is TRBV5-1 and J is TRBJ1-1, with unresolved D. Germline lookup yields CDR1 SGHRS and CDR2 YFSETQ. The CDR3 loop spans 14 amino acids. V was clipped by 1 base and J by 2 bases, with 9 bases between them.

Regarding this clonotype: With a much larger clone just one base away, this may be a read error. The chain uses TRBV7-9 and TRBJ2-5; either TRBD1 or TRBD2 may fit D (5 bases each). V lost 8 bases and J 4 bases, leaving 17 bases between the germline ends. CDR3 length equals 14 residues. Germline CDR1 SEHNR, CDR2 FQNEAQ (reference sequence). CDR3 sequence (DNA): TGTGCCAGCGGCGGAGGCGGCCAGGGAGAGACCCAGTACTTC. Translated: CASGGGGQGETQYF.

V usage is TRBV5-1 and J usage is TRBJ1-2; a possible D gene is TRBD1 (6 bases). The CDR3 sequence is 17 residues long. Germline CDR1 is SGHRS and CDR2 is YFSETQ. Between the trimmed V and J ends, which lost 0 bases and 3 bases, there was a span of 18 bases. The CDR3 DNA follows: TGCGCCAGCAGCTTGGAGGGGGTGGAACGCTCGGACTATGGCTACACCTTC. Translation: CASSLEGVERSDYGYTF.

In the case of this clonotype: With a much larger clone just one base away, this may be a read error. The V and J genes are TRBV28 and TRBJ2-1, with a possible D match to TRBD2 (6 bases). The CDR3 covers 13 residues. The germline V gene has CDR1 MDHEN and CDR2 SYDVKM. The CDR3 region has the DNA TGTGCCTGCAGCCTCCCGGGAGATTGGGAGCAGTTCTTC. Its translation: CACSLPGDWEQFF.

For the CDR3, the DNA is TGCGCCAGCAGCTCCCGGGACAGGGGAACGCAGGAGCAGTTCTTC. Amino acid sequence: CASSSRDRGTQEQFF. The chain is built from TRBV5-1 and TRBJ2-1; 10 bases are shared with TRBD1. The V gene end was trimmed by 3 bases and the J gene end by 10 bases; junction bases not matched to a gene: 10. This CDR3 contains 15 residues. CDR1 and CDR2 from the germline V gene are SGHRS and YFSETQ. Supplemented by reference TRBV5-1 and TRBJ2-1, the full variable domain reads KAGVTQTPRYLIKTRGQQVTLSCSPISGHRSVSWYQQTPGQGLQFLFEYFSETQRNKGNFPGRFSGRQFSNSRSEMNVSTLELGDSALYLCASSSRDRGTQEQFFGPGTRLTVL.

This clonotype was seen many times. The genes are TRBV7-2 and TRBJ2-7; D not certain. V gave up 10 bases and J gave up 2 bases, with 18 bases separating them. The germline V gene encodes CDR1 SGHTA and CDR2 FQGNSA. The CDR3 spans 14 residues. In DNA form, the CDR3 reads TGTGCCACCCGGGCAGTCGGTAGGCCCTACGAGCAGTACTTC. The encoded protein is CATRAVGRPYEQYF.

This clonotype was picked up many times. The gene calls are TRBV4-1 and TRBJ2-3; D unclear. V shed 3 bases and J shed 1 base, with 8 bases lying between them. The CDR3 loop spans 14 amino acids. In germline, CDR1 is MGHRA, CDR2 YSYEKL. CDR3 sequence: CASSHDSRTDTQYF. CDR3 DNA: TGCGCCAGCAGCCATGATAGCCGCACAGATACGCAGTATTTT.

The chain links TRBV6-9 to TRBJ2-7, with D maybe TRBD1 (6 bases). The CDR3 has 16 amino acids. Germline-derived CDR1 and CDR2 are MNHGY and SVAAGI. V dropped 3 bases and J dropped 7 bases, with 22 bases sitting between them. The CDR3, as DNA: TGTGCCAGCAGTTACTCGAAGGACAGTAAACAGGAGGAGCAGTACTTC. This encodes CASSYSKDSKQEEQYF.